This paragraph reports one T cell receptor (beta chain). Its antigen is unknown. No base-level quality is on record; no much larger clone is a single base apart. The library was produced with the immunoSEQ multiplex PCR assay. Alongside multiparametric flow cytometry, deep sequencing of rearranged TCR beta loci was used to profile the T cell repertoires. TCRdb's version of the immuneACCESS table is confined to in-frame rearrangements and falls short of the full clone set. An unresolved V gene accounts for under half of the shortfall where checked; the remainder is of unknown origin. Present in this sample are about 28,000 clones, roughly four fifths of which were seen just once. The top ten clonotypes cover roughly 29% of the sample. These data come from a study of lymphopenia after photon versus proton radiotherapy (dated by TCRdb to between 2019 and 2020). At the level of the whole study: Photon and proton radiation therapy were compared by the study for their immunological effects in patients with gastrointestinal tumors who developed high-grade lymphopenia. The roughly 20 patients in the cohort had gastrointestinal tumors, were treated with either photon or proton therapy, and subsequently developed lymphopenia. The goal of the study was to characterize the differences between the two radiation modalities in how they affect the immune system.

Overall study results and their limits: After the lymphocyte count nadir, photon-treated repertoires showed oligoclonal expansion, especially of CD8+ Temra cells, which drove the drop in diversity. Among patients across the cohort who died, overall survival time showed an inverse correlation with a larger post-nadir drop in TCR diversity. The survival association was examined only in patients who died, and the authors described better survival with proton therapy as a possibility, not as a demonstrated result. Relative stability during treatment was observed in proton-treated patients, whereas loss of naive T cells and TCR diversity and gain of effector/memory populations were observed in photon-treated patients.

The sequenced sample was peripheral blood, obtained from a patient treated with photon-based radiotherapy. The TCR comes from a man aged 50 or older with gastric cancer.

The DNA sequence is given as TGTGCCAGCTCAGTTCGACAGGGAGAGCCCCAGCATTTT. It is translated as CASSVRQGEPQHF. The chain was built from TRBV18 and TRBJ1-5, and 7 junction bases match TRBD1. From cysteine to phenylalanine, the CDR3 is 13 amino acids long. The kept DNA is CDR3 alone, 39 bases in frame from the first base. The germline V gene sets CDR1 to KGHSH and CDR2 to LQKENI. V trim: 5 bases; J trim: 8 bases; unmatched bases: 6.